One and the same sample provided the 20 T cell receptor beta chains below, sequenced in a study of control samples from healthy donors and cancer patients. The repertoire was sequenced with immunoSEQ multiplex PCR; TCRdb's copy has only in-frame clones and lacks some. The repertoire has about 180,000 clones, nearly 90% of them found once; the top ten carry more than 1.3%. The specimen was blood. The receptors come from a woman between 45 and 60 years old in good health.

About this clone: A read error is likely, as this CDR3 ends without the conserved phenylalanine or tryptophan. The V gene is TRBV5-1, the J gene TRBJ1-1, with TRBD1 as a possible D gene (6 bases). The CDR3 is made up of 17 amino acids. Between the trimmed V and J ends, which lost 2 bases and 3 bases, there was a span of 20 bases. The germline V gene has CDR1 SGHRS and CDR2 YFSETQ. The CDR3 spells CASSLQGSGGWDTEAFL. Written as DNA, the CDR3 is TGCGCCAGCAGCTTACAGGGCAGCGGCGGATGGGACACTGAAGCTTTCCTT.

The chain uses TRBV5-1 and TRBJ2-1, with 13 bases identical to TRBD2. The V segment lost 2 bases and the J segment 9 bases; nucleotides outside the gene matches: 5. Germline CDR1 reads SGHRS; CDR2 reads YFSETQ. The CDR3 loop spans 15 amino acids. CDR3 protein: CASSLGLAGDSEQFF. CDR3 DNA sequence: TGCGCCAGCAGCTTAGGACTAGCGGGAGATAGTGAGCAGTTCTTC.

The chain recombines TRBV28 with TRBJ2-7; perhaps D is TRBD1 or TRBD2 (5 bases each). The germline V and J ends were trimmed by 5 bases and 1 base, with 18 bases remaining between them. The CDR3 contains 16 residues. Germline V gene lookup returns CDR1 MDHEN and CDR2 SYDVKM. CDR3 bases: TGTGCCAGCAGTCCCCTGGGGGTGGGTCAGTCCTACGAGCAGTACTTC. Its translation is CASSPLGVGQSYEQYF. The full variable domain, in which reference TRBV28 and TRBJ2-7 provide the parts outside the CDR3, is DVKVTQSSRYLVKRTGEKVFLECVQDMDHENMFWYRQDPGLGLRLIYFSYDVKMKEKGDIPEGYSVSREKKERFSLILESASTNQTSMYLCASSPLGVGQSYEQYFGPGTRLTVT.

The V gene is TRBV24-1, the J gene TRBJ2-2, with 12 bases lining up with TRBD1. V lost 6 bases, J lost 3 bases, and 4 bases stayed unmatched. The CDR3 has 16 amino acids. Germline values: CDR1 KGHDR, CDR2 SFDVKD. CDR3 in DNA: TGTGCCACCAGTTGGGGACAGGGGGCGTACACCGGGGAGCTGTTTTTT. Translation: CATSWGQGAYTGELFF.

The V gene is TRBV7-8, the J gene TRBJ1-6; 7 bases are a match to TRBD1. The germline gives CDR1 SGHVS, CDR2 FQNEAQ. The CDR3 extends over 15 amino acids. The J segment lost 14 bases and the V segment lost 5 bases, leaving 15 bases of the junction unmatched. The DNA for the CDR3 is TGTGCCAGCAGCCTAAGCGCAGGGGGACTGGGGTCCCTCCACTTT. Its protein product is CASSLSAGGLGSLHF.

This chain connects TRBV5-1 to TRBJ2-1; tentatively, D is TRBD1 (6 bases). This CDR3 contains 14 residues. V was clipped by 2 bases and J by 2 bases, with 8 bases between them. Per the germline V gene, CDR1 is SGHRS and CDR2 is YFSETQ. This chain's CDR3 is CASSLQGTYNEQFF. As DNA, the CDR3 is TGCGCCAGCAGCTTACAGGGCACCTACAATGAGCAGTTCTTC.

The chain carries TRBV5-4 and TRBJ1-6; D possibly corresponds to TRBD1 (5 bases). V was clipped by 7 bases and J by 7 bases, with 18 bases between them. Germline V gene lookup returns CDR1 SGHNT and CDR2 YYREEE (reference sequence). There are 15 residues in the CDR3. CDR3 nucleotide sequence: TGTGCCAGCCGCGCCAACACCAGGGTAAATTCACCCCTCCACTTT. It yields the protein CASRANTRVNSPLHF.

The chain uses TRBV3-1 (or the pseudogene TRBV3-2) and TRBJ1-1; TRBD1 agrees at 8 bases. CDR1 is LGHDT and CDR2 is YNNKEL in the germline V gene (reference sequence). J was trimmed by 4 bases and V by 6 bases; bases with no gene match: 4. The CDR3 has 13 residues. This chain's CDR3 is CASSRQGSTEAFF. The CDR3 DNA reads TGTGCCAGCAGTCGACAGGGGAGCACTGAAGCTTTCTTT.

The gene calls are TRBV7-3 and TRBJ2-6; D is ambiguous. The V gene's germline CDR1 is SGHTA and CDR2 FQGTGA. The V and J ends lost 5 bases and 0 bases respectively, with 5 bases between them. The CDR3 has 14 residues. In DNA form, the CDR3 reads TGTGCCAGCAGCACCTTCTCTGGGGCCAACGTCCTGACTTTC. Protein product: CASSTFSGANVLTF.

The rearrangement joins TRBV6-6 to TRBJ2-2; the match to TRBD1 covers 8 bases. Germline trimming cut 0 bases from V and 4 bases from J; bases unmatched to any gene: 1. The CDR3 loop spans 15 amino acids. Looked up from germline, CDR1 is MNHNY and CDR2 is SVGAGI (reference sequence). The CDR3 sequence is CASSYSGQGTGELFF. In DNA form, the CDR3 reads TGTGCCAGCAGTTACTCCGGACAGGGCACCGGGGAGCTGTTTTTT.

The V call is TRBV6-5, the J call TRBJ2-7, with 7 bases fitting TRBD1. The germline CDR1 and CDR2 sequences are MNHEY and SVGAGI. Trimming cost V 6 bases and J 3 bases; bases outside gene matches: 2. The CDR3 covers 12 residues. The CDR3 DNA is TGTGCCAGCAGACGGGACAGCTACGAGCAGTACTTC. Its protein product is CASRRDSYEQYF.

The chain is built from TRBV5-4 and TRBJ2-5; possibly TRBD1 or TRBD2 for D (5 bases each). The CDR3 runs 15 residues. The germline V and J ends were trimmed by 3 bases and 2 bases, with 14 bases remaining between them. The V gene's germline CDR1 is SGHNT and CDR2 YYREEE (reference sequence). As DNA, the CDR3 is TGTGCCAGCAGCTCGGGGCGGACGAGACAAGAGACCCAGTACTTC. As protein: CASSSGRTRQETQYF.

This clone was found a few times. This rearrangement joins TRBV7-8 to TRBJ2-7, with D perhaps matching TRBD1 (6 bases). The V end lost 5 bases, the J end lost 3 bases, and 29 bases lay between the germline ends. CDR3 length: 19 residues. The germline gives CDR1 SGHVS, CDR2 FQNEAQ. The chain's CDR3 is CASSPGQGLMVHKRYEQYF. For the CDR3, the DNA is TGTGCCAGCAGCCCGGGCCAGGGGCTAATGGTCCACAAGCGCTACGAGCAGTACTTC. Complete variable domain (other parts from reference TRBV7-8 and TRBJ2-7): GAGVSQSPRYKVAKRGQDVALRCDPISGHVSLFWYQQALGQGPEFLTYFQNEAQLDKSGLPSDRFFAERPEGSVSTLKIQRTQQEDSAVYLCASSPGQGLMVHKRYEQYFGPGTRLTVT.

The chain joins TRBV28 to TRBJ1-3; tentative D call: TRBD1 (6 bases). V lost 5 bases to trimming and J lost 5 bases, with 16 bases between them. Germline loops: CDR1 MDHEN, CDR2 SYDVKM. CDR3 length equals 15 residues. This chain's CDR3 is CASSVTGTTRNTIYF. The CDR3 DNA is TGTGCCAGCAGTGTCACCGGGACAACGAGAAACACCATATATTTT.

This clone has a single count. The chain has TRBV3-1 (or the pseudogene TRBV3-2) and TRBJ2-5; 7 bases agree with TRBD1. V trimming: 1 base; J trimming: 5 bases; junction bases outside the gene matches: 7. There are 15 residues in the CDR3. Germline CDR1 LGHDT, CDR2 YNNKEL (reference sequence). CDR3 loop: CASSQVRTGRETQYF. In nucleotides, the CDR3 is TGTGCCAGCAGCCAAGTCCGGACAGGACGGGAGACCCAGTACTTC.

The sample holds one count of this clone. The J gene is TRBJ2-3, the V gene TRBV6-2 or TRBV6-3, with 10 bases aligning to TRBD1. Germline CDR1 is MNHEY and CDR2 is SVGEGT. V was clipped by 1 base and J by 5 bases; unmatched bases: 6. The CDR3 totals 16 residues. The CDR3 loop is CASSYLTGGMRDTQYF. The CDR3 DNA reads TGTGCCAGCAGTTACTTGACAGGGGGCATGCGAGATACGCAGTATTTT.

V and J are TRBV28 and TRBJ1-4; D uncertain. The CDR3 is 15 amino acids. Germline V gene data show CDR1 as MDHEN and CDR2 as SYDVKM. V lost 2 bases and J lost 7, with 14 bases in between. The CDR3 region has the DNA TGTGCCAGCAGTTTACTGGACCTCAGGAGTGAAAAACTGTTTTTT. Amino acid sequence: CASSLLDLRSEKLFF.

The V call is TRBV15, the J call TRBJ2-7, with D tentatively TRBD2 (6 bases). Deletions cut 5 bases from V and 6 bases from J, with 20 bases between. CDR3 length: 15 residues. Germline V gene lookup returns CDR1 LNHNV and CDR2 YYDKDF (reference sequence). This CDR3 reads CATSSPGQGGSEQYF. CDR3 nucleotide sequence: TGTGCCACCAGCTCTCCGGGGCAGGGAGGTTCCGAGCAGTACTTC.

This clone was seen only a few times. The CDR3 here is CASSLPGQEAWEQYF. The CDR3 DNA reads as TGTGCCAGCAGCTTACCGGGACAGGAGGCCTGGGAGCAGTACTTC. The chain carries TRBV7-2 and TRBJ2-7; TRBD1 aligns across 8 bases. The germline V gene encodes CDR1 SGHTA and CDR2 FQGNSA. The CDR3 runs 15 residues. The V segment lost 2 bases and the J segment 7 bases; nucleotides outside the gene matches: 10.

The chain couples TRBV30 to TRBJ2-7, with TRBD2 matching over 7 bases. Per the germline V gene, CDR1 is GTSNPN and CDR2 is SVGIG (reference sequence). The CDR3 covers 12 residues. V was clipped by 8 bases and J by 1 base; unmatched bases: 5. CDR3 nucleotide sequence: TGTGCCGGCAGCGGGGATTCCTACGAGCAGTACTTC. Protein: CAGSGDSYEQYF.